The 13 T cell receptor beta chains in this list originate from one sample, sequenced in a study of naive and memory T cell subsets. Two oligonucleotides, mixed equimolar, formed the beta constant-region primer covering TRBC1 and TRBC2. The ligated cDNA underwent four PCR rounds using SP2 and nested alpha and beta constant-region primers. Via MiXCR, TCRdb re-called the UMI-ligation and nested PCR reads, giving one row per CDR3 protein. The profile covers about 99,000 distinct CDR3 sequences, with roughly 15% appearing a single time and around 2.7% taken by the ten largest. Points from the study as a whole: Especially in CD8 cells, naive repertoires contained a few larger clonotypes, possibly CD45RA-re-expressing memory cells.

The antigens of these receptors remain unknown. The sequenced material came from naive CD8+ T cells from blood. The receptors stem from a human donor in good health.

Comment on this clonotype: This sequence may be a read error, since a much larger clone differs from it by one base. The V gene is TRBV6-1, the J gene TRBJ2-3; TRBD2 agrees at 7 bases. CDR1 and CDR2 (germline): MNHNS, SASEGT. CDR3 length equals 17 residues. The V segment lost 8 bases and the J segment 2 bases; nucleotides outside the gene matches: 16. The CDR3 spells CASPQTSGTTYTDTQYF. The CDR3, as DNA: TGTGCCAGCCCTCAAACATCCGGGACTACCTACACAGATACGCAGTATTTT.

This rearrangement joins TRBV4-3 to TRBJ2-5; TRBD2 matches at 9 bases. Germline trimming cut 4 bases from V and 5 bases from J; bases unmatched to any gene: 11. The CDR3 sequence is 16 residues long. Germline V lookup: CDR1 LGHNA, CDR2 YSLEER. DNA for the CDR3: TGCGCCAGCAGCCTAGGACTAGCGTCTTTGGGGGAGACCCAGTACTTC. Translated, it gives CASSLGLASLGETQYF.

The rearrangement links TRBV12-3 or TRBV12-4 to TRBJ2-3, with D maybe TRBD1 (6 bases). Trimming shortened V by 5 bases and J by 10 bases, and 22 bases separated the two germline ends. The CDR3 length is 15 residues. The CDR3 sequence: CASSRDSGAGIAQYF. The CDR3, as DNA: TGTGCCAGCAGTAGAGATTCAGGGGCCGGGATCGCGCAGTATTTT.

This clonotype was counted ten times or more. V gene TRBV20-1 combines with J gene TRBJ2-3; no clear D gene. This CDR3 comprises 14 residues. V lost 4 bases and J 4 bases, leaving 15 bases between the germline ends. From germline, CDR1 is DFQATT and CDR2 SNEGSKA (reference sequence). The CDR3 nucleotides read TGCAGTGCTACGCGTCCGTTCATCGCAGATACGCAGTATTTT. It is translated as CSATRPFIADTQYF.

With respect to this clonotype: One end of the junction is discordant with germline, which a read error may explain. This chain connects TRBV6-5 to TRBJ1-1; D gene uncertain. The length of the CDR3 is 12 residues. Germline lookup yields CDR1 MNHEY and CDR2 SVGAGI. CDR3 residues: CASSYGGSEIFF. As DNA, the CDR3 is TGTGCCAGCAGTTACGGCGGGTCCGAGATTTTTTTT.

Many counts were recorded for this clonotype. This chain connects TRBV13 to TRBJ2-3; the match to TRBD2 covers 14 bases. After removal of 5 bases from V and 2 bases from J, the junction contained 6 bases not matched to a gene. This CDR3 has 17 residues. Germline V gene lookup returns CDR1 PRHDT and CDR2 FYEKMQ (reference sequence). The chain's CDR3 is CASSTGLAGGITDTQYF. CDR3 nucleotides: TGTGCCAGCAGCACTGGACTAGCGGGGGGAATCACAGATACGCAGTATTTT. The whole variable domain, remainder taken from reference TRBV13 and TRBJ2-3, is AAGVIQSPRHLIKEKRETATLKCYPIPRHDTVYWYQQGPGQDPQFLISFYEKMQSDKGSIPDRFSAQQFSDYHSELNMSSLELGDSALYFCASSTGLAGGITDTQYFGPGTRLTVL.

This clonotype has a count of ten or more. The rearrangement links TRBV24-1 to TRBJ2-1, with D possibly being TRBD1 or TRBD2 (5 bases each). The germline V gene encodes CDR1 KGHDR and CDR2 SFDVKD. The CDR3 covers 14 residues. V lost 4 bases and J lost 3, with 9 bases in between. This chain's CDR3 is CATSEPGGYNEQFF. CDR3 nucleotide sequence: TGTGCCACCAGTGAACCTGGGGGCTACAATGAGCAGTTCTTC.

The chain links TRBV7-2 to TRBJ2-7; D is possibly TRBD2 (6 bases). Germline lookup yields CDR1 SGHTA and CDR2 FQGNSA. CDR3 length: 14 amino acids. V dropped 5 bases and J dropped 2 bases, with 13 bases sitting between them. CDR3 nucleotide sequence: TGTGCCAGCAGCCCCTATGGAGGGCCCTACGAGCAGTACTTC. Encoded protein: CASSPYGGPYEQYF.

This clonotype was counted ten times or more. The chain employs TRBV7-8 and TRBJ1-5; D gene uncertain. Germline V gene sequence: CDR1 SGHVS, CDR2 FQNEAQ. Trimming cost V 5 bases and J 7 bases, with 15 bases left between them. The CDR3 is made up of 14 amino acids. CDR3 protein: CASSPQLGLQPQHF. The CDR3 coding sequence is TGTGCCAGCAGCCCACAATTGGGTTTACAGCCCCAGCATTTT.

This clonotype was recorded a few times. The V and J genes are TRBV4-2 and TRBJ2-7; 8 bases agree with TRBD2. This CDR3 is 19 amino acids long. After removal of 4 bases from V and 5 bases from J, the junction contained 22 bases not matched to a gene. CDR1 is LGHNA, CDR2 YNFKEQ, per germline. The CDR3 loop is CASSRQTSGVIAGSHEQYF. In DNA form, the CDR3 reads TGTGCCAGCAGCCGTCAGACTTCCGGAGTAATAGCGGGATCACACGAGCAGTACTTC.

This clonotype came up a few times. V is TRBV9 and J is TRBJ2-5; D possibly corresponds to TRBD2 (6 bases). V lost 2 bases and J lost 3, with 8 bases in between. Germline CDR1 SGDLS, CDR2 YYNGEE. The CDR3 extends over 13 amino acids. CDR3 loop: CASSVRGKETQYF. The CDR3 region has the DNA TGTGCCAGCAGCGTCCGCGGGAAAGAGACCCAGTACTTC.

This rearrangement joins TRBV6-6 to TRBJ1-6; 7 bases are shared with TRBD1. CDR3 length equals 19 residues. Germline CDR1 and CDR2: MNHNY and SVGAGI (reference sequence). V gave up 2 bases and J gave up 7 bases; unmatched junction bases: 17. The CDR3 nucleotides read TGTGCCAGCAGTTACCGACTCGGAGACAGGGCGCAAACAAATTCACCCCTCCACTTT. It translates to CASSYRLGDRAQTNSPLHF.

The V call is TRBV20-1, the J call TRBJ1-1; TRBD1 is a possible D gene (6 bases). Germline V gene data show CDR1 as DFQATT and CDR2 as SNEGSKA (reference sequence). The CDR3 covers 14 residues. This chain's CDR3 is CSPRWRGRSWEAFF. The DNA for the CDR3 is TGCAGCCCCAGGTGGCGGGGGCGCTCCTGGGAAGCTTTCTTT.